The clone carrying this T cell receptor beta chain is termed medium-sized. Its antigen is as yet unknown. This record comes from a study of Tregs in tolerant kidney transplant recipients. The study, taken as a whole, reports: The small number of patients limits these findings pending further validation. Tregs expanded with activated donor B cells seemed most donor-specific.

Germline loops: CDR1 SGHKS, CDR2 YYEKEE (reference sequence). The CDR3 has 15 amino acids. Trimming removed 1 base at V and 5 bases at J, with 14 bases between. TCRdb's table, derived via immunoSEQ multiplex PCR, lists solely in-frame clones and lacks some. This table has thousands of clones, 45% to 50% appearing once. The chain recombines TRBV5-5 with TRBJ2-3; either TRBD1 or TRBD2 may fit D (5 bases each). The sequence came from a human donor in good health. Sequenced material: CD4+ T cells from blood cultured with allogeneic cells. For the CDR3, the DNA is TGTGCCAGCAGCTTGAATAGGGACCGCAAAGATACGCAGTATTTT. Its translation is CASSLNRDRKDTQYF. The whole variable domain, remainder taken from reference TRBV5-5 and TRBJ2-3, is DAGVTQSPTHLIKTRGQQVTLRCSPISGHKSVSWYQQVLGQGPQFIFQYYEKEERGRGNFPDRFSARQFPNYSSELNVNALLLGDSALYLCASSLNRDRKDTQYFGPGTRLTVL.